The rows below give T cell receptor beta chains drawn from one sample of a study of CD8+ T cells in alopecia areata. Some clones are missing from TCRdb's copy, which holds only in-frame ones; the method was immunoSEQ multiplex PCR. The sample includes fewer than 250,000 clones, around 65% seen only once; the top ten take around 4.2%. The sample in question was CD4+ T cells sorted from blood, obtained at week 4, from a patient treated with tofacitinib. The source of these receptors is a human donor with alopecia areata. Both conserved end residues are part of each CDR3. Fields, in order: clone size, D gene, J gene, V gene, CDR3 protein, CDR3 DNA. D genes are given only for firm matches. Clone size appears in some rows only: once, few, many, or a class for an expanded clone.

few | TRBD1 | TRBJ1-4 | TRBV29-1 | CSVEANDRVNEKLFF | TGCAGCGTCGAGGCTAACGACAGGGTTAACGAAAAACTGTTTTTT
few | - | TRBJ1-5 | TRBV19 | CASSIITGGLGNQPQHF | TGTGCCAGTAGTATCATCACAGGAGGATTAGGCAATCAGCCCCAGCATTTT
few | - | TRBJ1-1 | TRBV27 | CASPTETEAFF | TGTGCCAGCCCAACGGAAACTGAAGCTTTCTTT
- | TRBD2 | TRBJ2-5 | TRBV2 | CASNGLAVGETQYF | TGTGCCAGCAACGGACTAGCGGTGGGGGAGACCCAGTACTTC
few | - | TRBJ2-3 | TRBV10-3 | CAISEKSGRDTQYF | TGTGCCATCAGTGAAAAGTCGGGGAGAGATACGCAGTATTTT
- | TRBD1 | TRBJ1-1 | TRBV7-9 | CASSPGTASRLEAFF | TGTGCCAGCAGCCCGGGGACAGCGAGCCGCCTTGAAGCTTTCTTT
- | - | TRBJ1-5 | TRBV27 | CASRMGNQPQHF | TGTGCCAGCAGAATGGGGAATCAGCCCCAGCATTTT
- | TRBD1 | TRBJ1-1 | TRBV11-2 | CASSLAGTGGTEAFF | TGTGCCAGCAGCTTAGCCGGGACAGGAGGAACTGAAGCTTTCTTT
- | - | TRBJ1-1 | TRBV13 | CASSLTRNTEAFF | TGTGCCAGCAGCTTGACCCGGAACACTGAAGCTTTCTTT
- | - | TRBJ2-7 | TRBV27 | CASSPRGRLIYEQYF | TGTGCCAGCAGTCCGCGGGGACGGCTTATATACGAGCAGTACTTC
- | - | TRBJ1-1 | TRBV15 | CATSRDDGVVTEAFF | TGTGCCACCAGCCGCGACGACGGGGTTGTCACTGAAGCTTTCTTT
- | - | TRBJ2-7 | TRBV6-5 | CASSYDNEQYF | TGTGCCAGCAGTTACGACAACGAGCAGTACTTC
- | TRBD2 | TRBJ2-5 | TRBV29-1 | CSVRFSGGVGTQYF | TGCAGCGTTCGATTTAGCGGGGGGGTTGGGACCCAGTACTTC
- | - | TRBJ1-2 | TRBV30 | CAWSRTANYGYTF | TGTGCCTGGAGTAGGACAGCTAACTATGGCTACACCTTC
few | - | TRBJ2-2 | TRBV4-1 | CASSQGLRGTGELFF | TGCGCCAGCAGCCAGGGCCTTAGGGGGACCGGGGAGCTGTTTTTT
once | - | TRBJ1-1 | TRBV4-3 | CASSQVGPINTEAFF | TGCGCCAGCAGCCAAGTGGGCCCCATTAACACTGAAGCTTTCTTT
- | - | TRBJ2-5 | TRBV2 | CASSEVPLGTQYF | TGTGCCAGCAGTGAAGTCCCCTTGGGGACCCAGTACTTC
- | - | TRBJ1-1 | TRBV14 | CASSRIRQEGVAFF | TGTGCCAGCAGCCGCATACGACAGGAGGGGGTGGCTTTCTTT
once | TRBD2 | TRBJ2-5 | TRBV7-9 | CASSPGGQETQYF | TGTGCCAGCAGCCCGGGGGGGCAAGAGACCCAGTACTTC
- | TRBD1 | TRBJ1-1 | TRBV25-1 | CASSGYGQGRGNTEAFF | TGTGCCAGCAGTGGTTACGGACAGGGCCGGGGGAACACTGAAGCTTTCTTT
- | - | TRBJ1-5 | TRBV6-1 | CASSDSLGNQPQHF | TGTGCCAGCAGTGACAGTTTGGGCAATCAGCCCCAGCATTTT
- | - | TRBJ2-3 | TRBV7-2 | CASSKSSTDTQYF | TGTGCCAGCAGCAAATCTAGCACAGATACGCAGTATTTT
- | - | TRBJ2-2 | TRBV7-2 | CASSLVAGPGELFF | TGTGCCAGCAGCTTAGTGGCAGGGCCCGGGGAGCTGTTTTTT
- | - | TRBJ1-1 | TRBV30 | CAWSVGRATEAFF | TGTGCCTGGAGTGTGGGAAGGGCCACTGAAGCTTTCTTT
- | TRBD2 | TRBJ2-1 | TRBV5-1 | CASSPTSGASKNEQFF | TGCGCCAGCAGCCCCACTAGCGGGGCCTCTAAAAATGAGCAGTTCTTC
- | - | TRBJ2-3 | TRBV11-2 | CASSRPRDPGGNTQYF | TGTGCCAGCAGCCGGCCCCGGGACCCCGGAGGGAATACGCAGTATTTT
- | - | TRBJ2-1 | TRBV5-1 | CASSPDGPSYNEQFF | TGCGCCAGCAGCCCGGATGGACCCTCCTACAATGAGCAGTTCTTC
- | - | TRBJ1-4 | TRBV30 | CAWSFPSPGEKLFF | TGTGCCTGGAGTTTCCCTAGCCCAGGGGAAAAACTGTTTTTT
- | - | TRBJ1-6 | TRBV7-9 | CASSLGQGYNSPLHF | TGTGCCAGCAGCTTAGGGCAGGGGTATAATTCACCCCTCCACTTT
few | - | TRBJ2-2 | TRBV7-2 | CASSPAGSGELFF | TGTGCCAGCAGCCCAGCAGGGTCCGGGGAGCTGTTTTTT
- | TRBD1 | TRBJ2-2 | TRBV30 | CAWKGQGAGELFF | TGTGCCTGGAAGGGACAGGGGGCCGGGGAGCTGTTTTTT
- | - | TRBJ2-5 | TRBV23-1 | CASSQSPKTQYF | TGCGCCAGCAGTCAATCCCCCAAGACCCAGTACTTC
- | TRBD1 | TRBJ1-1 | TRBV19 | CASSIDGQGNTEAFF | TGTGCCAGTAGTATAGACGGACAGGGTAACACTGAAGCTTTCTTT
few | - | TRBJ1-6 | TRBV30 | CAWSVNSPLHF | TGTGCCTGGAGTGTTAATTCACCCCTCCACTTT
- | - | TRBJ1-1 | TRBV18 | CASSPPAGGWMNTEAFF | TGTGCCAGCTCACCACCTGCCGGGGGCTGGATGAACACTGAAGCTTTCTTT
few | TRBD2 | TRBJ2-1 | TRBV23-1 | CVPGRGAYNEQFF | TGCGTTCCAGGGCGGGGGGCCTACAATGAGCAGTTCTTC
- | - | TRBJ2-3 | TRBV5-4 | CAGGLSGADTQYF | TGTGCCGGCGGACTCTCCGGGGCAGATACGCAGTATTTT
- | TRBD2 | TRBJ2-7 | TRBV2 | CASRIGLAGNEQYF | TGTGCCAGCAGAATTGGACTAGCGGGGAACGAGCAGTACTTC
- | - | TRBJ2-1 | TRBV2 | CASSAFLYNEQFF | TGTGCCAGCAGTGCGTTCCTCTACAATGAGCAGTTCTTC
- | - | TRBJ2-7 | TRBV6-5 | CASSTLGESSYEQYF | TGTGCCAGCAGCACCTTGGGGGAAAGCTCCTACGAGCAGTACTTC
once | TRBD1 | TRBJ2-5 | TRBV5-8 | CASSRDRARETQYF | TGTGCCAGCAGTAGGGACAGGGCGCGCGAGACCCAGTACTTC